This is a list of T cell receptor beta chains from one sample in a study of blood T cell repertoires in COVID-19. Measured with immunoSEQ multiplex PCR; TCRdb has only the in-frame clones, and not every one. The sample shows about 19,000 clones, over 70% of them seen only once. Sequencing input: peripheral blood. These receptors were taken from a human donor in a cohort sampled during active COVID-19. CDR3s leave out the opening cysteine and the closing phenylalanine or tryptophan.

cdr3_length	v_call	cdr3_aa
14	TRBV5-8	ASSLGGQGSTDTQY
16	TRBV10-3	AISWTSGRARTYNEQF
14	TRBV19	ASSIGGADSNYGYT
14	TRBV2	ASSEAALRTGKGYT
15	TRBV5-1	ASSSSSGSSSYNEQF
11	TRBV27	ASSRTFQETQY
13	TRBV27	ASSYRDRGRSEQF
12	TRBV2	ASSALAGAYEQY
13	TRBV9	ASSASQGSTQPQH
11	TRBV19	ATDDQGYNEQF
13	TRBV3-1/TRBV3-2	ASSRSGASYNEQF
10	TRBV28	ASSLSRNTIY
13	TRBV11-3	ASSWGDRIPYEQY
14	TRBV7-9	ASSSPSGTGINEQY
13	TRBV6-5	ASSLGQSSGNTIY
17	TRBV6-2/TRBV6-3	ASSSRGRGGIANTGELF
11	TRBV6-5	ASSGRSRDTQY
14	TRBV5-1	ASSIARGRSTDTQY
12	TRBV5-1	ASSSGQGYNEQF
12	TRBV6-5	ASSYTDMNTEAF
15	TRBV4-1	ASSRGGWDRANYGYT
13	TRBV19	ASSERLAGVYEQY
17	TRBV3-1/TRBV3-2	ASSQEFGSSSGGAYEQY
12	TRBV5-1	ASSLIQDTDTQY
13	TRBV5-1	ASSYARGRGETQY
13	TRBV4-2	ASSQFGRRGETQY
16	TRBV7-8	ASSPYGRGRSSTYEQY
14	TRBV19	ASSKPQGLAKNIQY
14	TRBV7-9	ASSLTSGQGREKLF
16	TRBV19	ASSIGGLAGALTDTQY
11	TRBV12-3/TRBV12-4	ASTPTGTDTQY
13	TRBV6-5	ASSLGTSGEETQY
8	TRBV20-1	SASNYGQY
12	TRBV6-4	ASSETSGSGTQY
15	TRBV9	ASSVGVGTGSYNEQF
12	TRBV5-4	ASSQRDRDGELF
11	TRBV5-1	ASRAPTQETQY
14	TRBV5-1	ASSLGWAGGTDTQY
12	TRBV18	ASSPGQMRREAF
12	TRBV5-6	AVASGRRGETQY
14	TRBV11-2	ASSLEGGRVRNEQF
15	TRBV10-3	AISDSKTGPSTDTQY
11	TRBV2	ASSRTGVGGYT